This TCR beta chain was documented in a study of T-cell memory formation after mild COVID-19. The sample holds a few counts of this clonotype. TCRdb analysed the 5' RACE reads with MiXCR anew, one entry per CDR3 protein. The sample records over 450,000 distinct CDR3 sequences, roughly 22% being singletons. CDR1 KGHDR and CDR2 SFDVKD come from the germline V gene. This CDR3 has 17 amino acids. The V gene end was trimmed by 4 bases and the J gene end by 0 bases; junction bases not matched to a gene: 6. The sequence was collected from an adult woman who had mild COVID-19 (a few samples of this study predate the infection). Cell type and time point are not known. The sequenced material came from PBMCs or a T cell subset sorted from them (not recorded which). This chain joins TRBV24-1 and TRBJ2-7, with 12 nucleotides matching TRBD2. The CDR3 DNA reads TGTGCCACCAGTGAGGCCAGGACTAGCGGGGCCTCCTACGAGCAGTACTTC. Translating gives CATSEARTSGASYEQYF.